The 23 T cell receptor beta chains below come from one sample, sequenced in a study of cytomegalovirus exposure and HLA in healthy donors. A multiplex PCR was run with 60 Vbeta primers and 13 Jbeta primers. This table comes from immunoSEQ multiplex PCR, and its TCRdb copy is limited to in-frame clones, with some not included. The table includes 95,000 to 150,000 clones, approximately 70% detected once. Source material: PBMCs. These receptors all come from a man between 18 and 29 years old in good health and CMV-seronegative.

The chain joins TRBV7-2 to TRBJ2-7, with 11 positions matching TRBD2. The germline V gene has CDR1 SGHTA and CDR2 FQGNSA. The J segment lost 3 bases and the V segment lost 5 bases, leaving 6 bases of the junction unmatched. The CDR3 sequence is 15 residues long. In DNA form, the CDR3 reads TGTGCCAGCAGCCAAATTACTAGCGGGAGCTACGAGCAGTACTTC. It yields the protein CASSQITSGSYEQYF.

V usage is TRBV19 and J usage is TRBJ2-7, with D unclear. The CDR3 consists of 13 residues. With 4 bases removed from V and 2 bases from J, the gap between germline ends came to 9 bases. CDR1 and CDR2 (germline): LNHDA, SQIVND (reference sequence). In DNA form, the CDR3 reads TGTGCCAGTAGTACCGGGTCGGCCTACGAGCAGTACTTC. Protein sequence: CASSTGSAYEQYF.

This sequence joins TRBV9 and TRBJ1-5; no clear D. CDR3 length equals 14 residues. V was clipped by 0 bases and J by 6 bases, with 10 bases between them. CDR1 and CDR2 from the germline V gene are SGDLS and YYNGEE. The CDR3 is CASSVAPGSQPQHF. The CDR3 DNA follows: TGTGCCAGCAGCGTAGCGCCGGGGAGTCAGCCCCAGCATTTT.

The rearrangement joins TRBV5-1 to TRBJ2-1, with 9 positions matching TRBD2. The CDR3 has 17 residues. CDR1 and CDR2 (germline): SGHRS, YFSETQ. The trim removed 4 bases at V and 0 bases at J, leaving 8 bases unmatched. The DNA for the CDR3 is TGCGCCAGCAGCCTCCGCGGGGGGGCGAGCTCCTACAATGAGCAGTTCTTC. Translating it yields CASSLRGGASSYNEQFF.

The CDR3 DNA is TGCGCCAGCAGCTTGGCTCAGGTTGAGACCCAGTACTTC. The encoded protein is CASSLAQVETQYF. V usage is TRBV5-1 and J usage is TRBJ2-5; D is uncertain. In germline, CDR1 is SGHRS, CDR2 YFSETQ. This CDR3 spans 13 amino acids. The V end was cut by 0 bases, the J end by 5 bases, with 8 bases between.

This chain joins TRBV5-1 and TRBJ1-2, with no clear D. The CDR3 contains 15 residues. Germline V gives CDR1 SGHRS, CDR2 YFSETQ. V was pared by 0 bases and J by 5 bases, with 14 bases between. In nucleotides, the CDR3 is TGCGCCAGCAGCTTGGAAGGCACCGGCAGGTATGGCTACACCTTC. This translates into CASSLEGTGRYGYTF. The full variable domain, its missing parts supplied by reference TRBV5-1 and TRBJ1-2, is KAGVTQTPRYLIKTRGQQVTLSCSPISGHRSVSWYQQTPGQGLQFLFEYFSETQRNKGNFPGRFSGRQFSNSRSEMNVSTLELGDSALYLCASSLEGTGRYGYTFGSGTRLTVV.

The gene calls are TRBV7-8 and TRBJ2-1, with TRBD2 identical over 13 bases. Germline assignment: CDR1 SGHVS and CDR2 FQNEAQ. The CDR3 spans 18 residues. The V segment lost 3 bases and the J segment 3 bases; nucleotides outside the gene matches: 8. CDR3 sequence reads: CASSFARTSGSYYNEQFF. The CDR3 DNA follows: TGTGCCAGCAGCTTCGCCAGGACTAGCGGGAGCTACTACAATGAGCAGTTCTTC.

J is TRBJ1-4 and V is TRBV30; D is undetermined. Deletions cut 1 base from V and 7 bases from J, with 13 bases between. Germline CDR1 is GTSNPN and CDR2 is SVGIG (reference sequence). The CDR3 consists of 14 residues. In nucleotides, the CDR3 is TGTGCCTGGAGTGCGAAACTGGTCCTTGAAAAACTGTTTTTT. Its protein product is CAWSAKLVLEKLFF.

This clone was recorded only once. The rearrangement joins TRBV18 to TRBJ1-5; TRBD1 aligns across 8 bases. Germline values: CDR1 KGHSH, CDR2 LQKENI. V shed 4 bases, J shed 3 bases, and the junction held 2 bases outside the gene matches. This CDR3 is built from 14 residues. As DNA, the CDR3 is TGTGCCAGCTCACGGACAGGGTCCAATCAGCCCCAGCATTTT. It encodes CASSRTGSNQPQHF.

The chain joins TRBV7-6 to TRBJ2-1; 12 positions match TRBD2. CDR3 length: 17 amino acids. V shed 5 bases and J 5 bases; nucleotides not matched to a gene: 10. The germline gives CDR1 SGHVS, CDR2 FNYEAQ. The CDR3 coding sequence is TGTGCCAGCAGCACACCCACTAGCGGGGGGTCGCACAATGAGCAGTTCTTC. This codes for CASSTPTSGGSHNEQFF. The full variable domain, in which reference TRBV7-6 and TRBJ2-1 provide the parts outside the CDR3, is GAGVSQSPRYKVTKRGQDVALRCDPISGHVSLYWYRQALGQGPEFLTYFNYEAQQDKSGLPNDRFSAERPEGSISTLTIQRTEQRDSAMYRCASSTPTSGGSHNEQFFGPGTRLTVL.

The genes are TRBV29-1 and TRBJ2-5, with 9 positions matching TRBD1. The CDR3 is 12 residues long. V gave up 4 bases and J gave up 9 bases; unmatched junction bases: 6. CDR1 SQVTM and CDR2 ANQGSEA come from the germline V gene. CDR3 nucleotide sequence: TGCAGCGTTGTTTATAGGGACAGGGCCCAGTACTTC. It encodes CSVVYRDRAQYF.

V usage is TRBV28 and J usage is TRBJ2-1, with D perhaps matching TRBD1 (6 bases). From germline, CDR1 is MDHEN and CDR2 SYDVKM. Trimming left V 6 bases short and J 0 bases short, with 15 bases between. This CDR3 comprises 16 residues. CDR3 sequence (DNA): TGTGCCAGCAGGAGCAGGGGAGCCTACTCCTACAATGAGCAGTTCTTC. Its translation is CASRSRGAYSYNEQFF.

V gene TRBV5-1 combines with J gene TRBJ2-2; 7 bases agree with TRBD2. V lost 5 bases to trimming and J lost 2 bases; unmatched junction nucleotides: 15. The CDR3 length is 18 residues. Germline CDR1 reads SGHRS; CDR2 reads YFSETQ. The CDR3 sequence is CASRAHMSGERNTGELFF. CDR3 DNA sequence: TGCGCCAGCAGGGCACATATGAGCGGGGAAAGAAACACCGGGGAGCTGTTTTTT.

In the case of this clone: Sequence at one end of the junction differs from germline and may be a read error. J is TRBJ2-5 and V is TRBV5-4; 9 bases are shared with TRBD1. CDR1 and CDR2 from the germline V gene are SGHNT and YYREEE (reference sequence). The length of the CDR3 is 13 residues. DNA of the CDR3: TGTGCCAGCAGTTTGGACAGGGGTGAGACCCAGTACTTC. Translating it yields CASSLDRGETQYF.

The genes are TRBV18 and TRBJ1-1, with D possibly matching TRBD1 (6 bases). Germline V CDR1 and CDR2: KGHSH, LQKENI. The CDR3 is made up of 13 amino acids. The V gene lost 4 bases and the J gene lost 8 bases, with 14 bases spanning the gap. CDR3 residues: CASSRFEGDEAFF. The CDR3 DNA sequence: TGTGCCAGCTCACGGTTTGAGGGGGACGAAGCTTTCTTT.

The CDR3 region is CATSVPGGLPTLNEQFF. Here the CDR3 DNA reads TGTGCCACCAGCGTCCCGGGGGGACTACCAACACTCAATGAGCAGTTCTTC. J is TRBJ2-1 and V is TRBV15; TRBD2 matches 7 bases. CDR1 LNHNV and CDR2 YYDKDF come from the germline V gene (reference sequence). V was pared by 5 bases and J by 6 bases, with 16 bases of the junction left unmatched. The CDR3 spans 17 residues.

The chain has TRBV9 and TRBJ1-2; the match to TRBD1 covers 7 bases. Germline V gene data show CDR1 as SGDLS and CDR2 as YYNGEE. The CDR3 totals 17 residues. V lost 2 bases, J lost 7 bases, and 17 bases stayed unmatched. The CDR3 DNA follows: TGTGCCAGCAGCGTTCGGGACAGCCTCTATCGGATGGGTGGCTACACCTTC. It translates to CASSVRDSLYRMGGYTF.

This clone was seen a handful of times. The chain is built from TRBV6-5 and TRBJ1-5, with D uncertain. Germline CDR1 and CDR2: MNHEY and SVGAGI. V was trimmed by 2 bases and J by 3 bases, leaving 5 bases between them. The CDR3 runs 13 residues. CDR3 sequence reads: CASSYQINQPQHF. The DNA for the CDR3 is TGTGCCAGCAGTTACCAGATCAATCAGCCCCAGCATTTT.

The gene calls are TRBV15 and TRBJ1-3; D not resolved. Germline lookup yields CDR1 LNHNV and CDR2 YYDKDF (reference sequence). V was clipped by 1 base and J by 0 bases, with 7 bases between them. The CDR3 covers 15 residues. The CDR3 sequence: CATSRGQSSGNTIYF. DNA for the CDR3: TGTGCCACCAGCAGAGGGCAAAGCTCTGGAAACACCATATATTTT.

This clone was detected only a few times. The chain employs TRBV19 and TRBJ1-5, with D possibly being TRBD1 (6 bases). The CDR3 has 16 residues. Germline lookup yields CDR1 LNHDA and CDR2 SQIVND (reference sequence). Trimming left V 3 bases short and J 1 base short, with 13 bases between. The CDR3 sequence: CASSIQGRPSNQPQHF. The CDR3 DNA follows: TGTGCCAGTAGTATTCAGGGGCGGCCAAGCAATCAGCCCCAGCATTTT. Full variable domain (missing parts from reference TRBV19 and TRBJ1-5): DGGITQSPKYLFRKEGQNVTLSCEQNLNHDAMYWYRQDPGQGLRLIYYSQIVNDFQKGDIAEGYSVSREKKESFPLTVTSAQKNPTAFYLCASSIQGRPSNQPQHFGDGTRLSIL.

The rearrangement uses TRBV28 and TRBJ1-5; weak D call: TRBD1 (5 bases). The length of the CDR3 is 13 residues. The germline V gene has CDR1 MDHEN and CDR2 SYDVKM. The V end lost 6 bases, the J end lost 3 bases, and 9 bases lay between the germline ends. CDR3 sequence: CASRQVDNQPQHF. The CDR3 DNA follows: TGTGCCAGCAGACAGGTAGACAATCAGCCCCAGCATTTT. Full variable domain (remainder filled in from reference TRBV28 and TRBJ1-5): DVKVTQSSRYLVKRTGEKVFLECVQDMDHENMFWYRQDPGLGLRLIYFSYDVKMKEKGDIPEGYSVSREKKERFSLILESASTNQTSMYLCASRQVDNQPQHFGDGTRLSIL.

The rearrangement joins TRBV4-2 to TRBJ1-2; 7 positions agree with TRBD1. V gave up 4 bases and J gave up 5 bases; unmatched junction bases: 7. The germline gives CDR1 LGHNA, CDR2 YNFKEQ. The CDR3 is 14 residues long. CDR3 in amino acids: CASSPRDSKYGYTF. Written as DNA, the CDR3 is TGTGCCAGCAGCCCGCGGGACAGCAAGTATGGCTACACCTTC.

This clone was recorded a few times. V is TRBV5-6 and J is TRBJ2-7; 7 bases line up with TRBD1. The CDR3 runs 13 residues. V shed 4 bases, J shed 2 bases, and the junction held 3 bases outside the gene matches. Per germline, CDR1 SGHDT and CDR2 YYEEEE. DNA of the CDR3: TGTGCCAGCAGCCAAGACAGGGCCTACGAGCAGTACTTC. Translation gives CASSQDRAYEQYF.